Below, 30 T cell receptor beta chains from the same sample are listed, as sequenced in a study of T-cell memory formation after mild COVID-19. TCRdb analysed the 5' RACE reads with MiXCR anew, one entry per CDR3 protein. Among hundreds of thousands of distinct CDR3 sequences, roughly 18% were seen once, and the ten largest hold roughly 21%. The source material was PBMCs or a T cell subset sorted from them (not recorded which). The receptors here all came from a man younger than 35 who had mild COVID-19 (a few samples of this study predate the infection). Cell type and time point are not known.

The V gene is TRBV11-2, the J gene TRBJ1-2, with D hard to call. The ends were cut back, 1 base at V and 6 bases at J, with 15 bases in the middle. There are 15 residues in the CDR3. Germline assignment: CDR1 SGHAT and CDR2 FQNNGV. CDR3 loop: CASSLGWVGRDGYTF. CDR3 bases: TGTGCCAGCAGCTTAGGTTGGGTAGGGAGGGATGGCTACACCTTC.

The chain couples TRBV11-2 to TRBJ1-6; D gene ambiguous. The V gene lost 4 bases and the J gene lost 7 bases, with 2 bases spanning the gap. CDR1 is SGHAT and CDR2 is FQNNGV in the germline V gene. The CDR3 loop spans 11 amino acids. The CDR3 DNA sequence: TGTGCCAGCAGCTCGAATTCACCCCTCCACTTT. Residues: CASSSNSPLHF.

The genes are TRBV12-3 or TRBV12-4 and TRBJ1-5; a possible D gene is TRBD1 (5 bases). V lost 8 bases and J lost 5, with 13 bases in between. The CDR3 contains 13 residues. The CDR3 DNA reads TGTGCCAGCGGGACCCAGGAGGATCAGCCCCAGCATTTT. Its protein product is CASGTQEDQPQHF.

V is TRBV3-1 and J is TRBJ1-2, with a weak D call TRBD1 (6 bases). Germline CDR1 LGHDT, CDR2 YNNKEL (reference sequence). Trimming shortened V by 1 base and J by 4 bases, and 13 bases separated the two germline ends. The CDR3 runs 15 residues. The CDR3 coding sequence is TGTGCCAGCAGCCAAGTTTCGGGGGGGCCCTATGGCTACACCTTC. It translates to CASSQVSGGPYGYTF.

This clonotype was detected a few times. This chain's CDR3 is CASMGQGYTQYF. CDR3 nucleotide sequence: TGTGCCAGCATGGGACAGGGCTATACGCAGTATTTT. The rearrangement links TRBV12-3 or TRBV12-4 to TRBJ2-3; 9 positions agree with TRBD1. Germline trimming cut 7 bases from V and 7 bases from J; bases unmatched to any gene: 3. The CDR3 runs 12 residues.

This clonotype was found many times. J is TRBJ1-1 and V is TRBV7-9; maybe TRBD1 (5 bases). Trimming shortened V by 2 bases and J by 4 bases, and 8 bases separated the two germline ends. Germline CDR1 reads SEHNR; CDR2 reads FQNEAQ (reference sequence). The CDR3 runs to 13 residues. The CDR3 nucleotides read TGTGCCAGCAGCTTAAACCAGGGCACTGAAGCTTTCTTT. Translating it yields CASSLNQGTEAFF.

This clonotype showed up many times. CDR3 residues: CATTTGGMTDTQYF. The CDR3 region has the DNA TGTGCCACCACGACAGGGGGCATGACAGATACGCAGTATTTT. The J gene is TRBJ2-3, the V gene TRBV6-2 or TRBV6-3; 10 bases agree with TRBD1. CDR1 and CDR2 (germline): MNHEY, SVGEGT. After removal of 10 bases from V and 3 bases from J, the junction contained 7 bases not matched to a gene. The CDR3 has 14 residues.

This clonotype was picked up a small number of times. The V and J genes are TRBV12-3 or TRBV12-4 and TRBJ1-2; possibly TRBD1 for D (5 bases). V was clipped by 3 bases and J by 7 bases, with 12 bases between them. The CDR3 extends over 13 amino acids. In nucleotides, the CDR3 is TGTGCCAGCAGTTTGCAGGGAGAAACTGGCTACACCTTC. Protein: CASSLQGETGYTF.

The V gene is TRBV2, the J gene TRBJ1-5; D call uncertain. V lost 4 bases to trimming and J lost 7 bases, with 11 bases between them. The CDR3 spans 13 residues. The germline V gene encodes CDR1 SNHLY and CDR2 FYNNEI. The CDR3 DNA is TGTGCCAGCAGTGGGACGGAAACCCAGCCCCAGCATTTT. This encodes CASSGTETQPQHF.

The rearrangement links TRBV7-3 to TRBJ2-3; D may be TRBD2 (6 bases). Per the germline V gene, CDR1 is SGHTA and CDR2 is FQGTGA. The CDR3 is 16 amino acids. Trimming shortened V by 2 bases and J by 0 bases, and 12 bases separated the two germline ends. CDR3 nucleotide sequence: TGTGCCAGCAGCTTAGGTTATCGGGGGAGCACAGATACGCAGTATTTT. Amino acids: CASSLGYRGSTDTQYF.

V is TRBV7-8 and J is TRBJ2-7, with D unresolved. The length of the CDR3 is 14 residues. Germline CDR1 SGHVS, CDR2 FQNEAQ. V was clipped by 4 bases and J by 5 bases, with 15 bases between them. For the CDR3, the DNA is TGTGCCAGCAGCTCCTCCGGCTGGCGCGACGAGCAGTACTTC. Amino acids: CASSSSGWRDEQYF.

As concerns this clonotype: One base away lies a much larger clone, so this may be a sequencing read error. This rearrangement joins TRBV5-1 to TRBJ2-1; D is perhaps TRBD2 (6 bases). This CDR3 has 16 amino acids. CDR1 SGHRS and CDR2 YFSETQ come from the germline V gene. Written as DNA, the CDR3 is TGCGCCAGCATCGTACCAACGGGACTGCTCGGCAATGAGCAGTTATTC. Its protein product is CASIVPTGLLGNEQLF.

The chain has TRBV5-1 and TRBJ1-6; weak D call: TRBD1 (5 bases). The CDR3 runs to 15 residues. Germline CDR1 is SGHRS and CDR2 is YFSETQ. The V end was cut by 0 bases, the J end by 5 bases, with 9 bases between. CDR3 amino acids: CASSLAGPDNSPLHF. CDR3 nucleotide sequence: TGCGCCAGCAGCTTGGCGGGACCGGATAATTCACCCCTCCACTTT. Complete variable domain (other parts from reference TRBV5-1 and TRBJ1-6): KAGVTQTPRYLIKTRGQQVTLSCSPISGHRSVSWYQQTPGQGLQFLFEYFSETQRNKGNFPGRFSGRQFSNSRSEMNVSTLELGDSALYLCASSLAGPDNSPLHFGNGTRLTVT.

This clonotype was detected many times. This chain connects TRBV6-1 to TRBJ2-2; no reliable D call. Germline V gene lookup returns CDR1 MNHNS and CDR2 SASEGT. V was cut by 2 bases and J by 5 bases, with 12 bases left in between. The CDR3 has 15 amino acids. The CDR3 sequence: CASSETPAGTGELFF. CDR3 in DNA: TGTGCCAGCAGTGAAACCCCAGCCGGGACCGGGGAGCTGTTTTTT.

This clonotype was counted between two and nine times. The CDR3 sequence: CASSYSKTVSGGSTDTQYF. The CDR3 nucleotides are TGTGCCAGCAGTTACTCGAAAACGGTCAGCGGGGGCAGCACAGATACGCAGTATTTT. V usage is TRBV6-2 or TRBV6-3 and J usage is TRBJ2-3; the match to TRBD2 covers 8 bases. V lost 0 bases and J lost 0; bases outside the gene matches: 11. The CDR3 consists of 19 residues. CDR1 is MNHEY and CDR2 is SVGEGT in the germline V gene.

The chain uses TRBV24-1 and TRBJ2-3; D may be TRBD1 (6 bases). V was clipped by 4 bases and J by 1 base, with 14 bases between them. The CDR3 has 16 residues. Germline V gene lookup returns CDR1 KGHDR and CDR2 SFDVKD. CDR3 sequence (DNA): TGTGCCACCAGTGACCCAGGGGCGAATGGCACAGATACGCAGTATTTT. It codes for CATSDPGANGTDTQYF.

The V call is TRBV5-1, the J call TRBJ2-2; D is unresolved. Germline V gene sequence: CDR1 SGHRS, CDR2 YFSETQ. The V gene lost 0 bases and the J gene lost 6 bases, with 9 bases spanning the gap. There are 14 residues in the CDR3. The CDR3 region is CASSLGQASGELFF. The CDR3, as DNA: TGCGCCAGCAGCTTGGGGCAGGCCTCCGGGGAGCTGTTTTTT.

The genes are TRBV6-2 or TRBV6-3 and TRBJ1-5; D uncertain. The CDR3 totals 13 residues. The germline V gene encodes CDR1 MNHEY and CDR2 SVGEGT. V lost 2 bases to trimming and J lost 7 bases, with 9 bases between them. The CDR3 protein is CASSYRLGQPQHF. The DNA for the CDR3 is TGTGCCAGCAGTTACCGCCTTGGGCAGCCCCAGCATTTT.

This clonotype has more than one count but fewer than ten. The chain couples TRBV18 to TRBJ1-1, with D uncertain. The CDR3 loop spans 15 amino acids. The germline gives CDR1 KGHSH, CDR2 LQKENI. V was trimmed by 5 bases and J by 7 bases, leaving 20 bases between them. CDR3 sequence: CASSGTKSSLYEAFF. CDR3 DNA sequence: TGTGCCAGCTCAGGCACTAAGAGTTCCCTCTATGAAGCTTTCTTT. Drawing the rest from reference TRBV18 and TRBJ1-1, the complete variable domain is NAGVMQNPRHLVRRRGQEARLRCSPMKGHSHVYWYRQLPEEGLKFMVYLQKENIIDESGMPKERFSAEFPKEGPSILRIQQVVRGDSAAYFCASSGTKSSLYEAFFGQGTRLTVV.

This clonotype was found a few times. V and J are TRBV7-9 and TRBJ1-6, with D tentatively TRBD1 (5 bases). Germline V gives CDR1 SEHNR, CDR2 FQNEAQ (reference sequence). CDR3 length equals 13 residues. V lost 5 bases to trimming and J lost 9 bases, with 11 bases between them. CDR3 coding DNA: TGTGCCAGCAGCAAAACCGACAGTTCACCCCTCCACTTT. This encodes CASSKTDSSPLHF.

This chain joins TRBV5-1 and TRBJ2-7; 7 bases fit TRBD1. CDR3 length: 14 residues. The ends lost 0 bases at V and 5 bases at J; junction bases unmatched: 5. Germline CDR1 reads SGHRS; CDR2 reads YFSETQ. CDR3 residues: CASSLGQGLNEQYF. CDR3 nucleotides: TGCGCCAGCAGCTTGGGACAGGGTCTCAACGAGCAGTACTTC. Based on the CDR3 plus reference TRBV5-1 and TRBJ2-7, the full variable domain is KAGVTQTPRYLIKTRGQQVTLSCSPISGHRSVSWYQQTPGQGLQFLFEYFSETQRNKGNFPGRFSGRQFSNSRSEMNVSTLELGDSALYLCASSLGQGLNEQYFGPGTRLTVT.

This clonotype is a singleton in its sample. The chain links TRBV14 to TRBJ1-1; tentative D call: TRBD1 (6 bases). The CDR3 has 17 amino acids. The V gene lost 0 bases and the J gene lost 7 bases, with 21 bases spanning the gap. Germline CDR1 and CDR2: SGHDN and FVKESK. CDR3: CASSQESRDRRRLEAFF. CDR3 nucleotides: TGTGCCAGCAGCCAAGAGTCACGAGACAGGCGGCGTCTTGAAGCTTTCTTT. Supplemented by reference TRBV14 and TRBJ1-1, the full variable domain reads EAGVTQFPSHSVIEKGQTVTLRCDPISGHDNLYWYRRVMGKEIKFLLHFVKESKQDESGMPNNRFLAERTGGTYSTLKVQPAELEDSGVYFCASSQESRDRRRLEAFFGQGTRLTVV.

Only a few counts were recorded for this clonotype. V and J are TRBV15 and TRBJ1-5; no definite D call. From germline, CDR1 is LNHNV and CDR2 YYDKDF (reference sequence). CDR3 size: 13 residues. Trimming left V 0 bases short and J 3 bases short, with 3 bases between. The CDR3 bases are TGTGCCACCAGCAGAGATAACAATCAGCCCCAGCATTTT. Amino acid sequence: CATSRDNNQPQHF.

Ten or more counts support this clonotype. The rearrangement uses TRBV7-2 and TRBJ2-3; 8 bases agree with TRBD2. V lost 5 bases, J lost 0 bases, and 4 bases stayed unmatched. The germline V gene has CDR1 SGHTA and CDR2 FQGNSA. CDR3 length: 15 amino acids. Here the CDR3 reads CASSPWTSSTDTQYF. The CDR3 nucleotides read TGTGCCAGCAGCCCCTGGACTAGCAGCACAGATACGCAGTATTTT.

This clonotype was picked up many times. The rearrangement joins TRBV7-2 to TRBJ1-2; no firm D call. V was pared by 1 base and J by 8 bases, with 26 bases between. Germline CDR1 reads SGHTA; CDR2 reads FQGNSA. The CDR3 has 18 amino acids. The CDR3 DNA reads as TGTGCCAGCAGCTTAGGGCCAGCCATTATCCCTCCCTCTAAGGGCTACACCTTC. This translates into CASSLGPAIIPPSKGYTF.

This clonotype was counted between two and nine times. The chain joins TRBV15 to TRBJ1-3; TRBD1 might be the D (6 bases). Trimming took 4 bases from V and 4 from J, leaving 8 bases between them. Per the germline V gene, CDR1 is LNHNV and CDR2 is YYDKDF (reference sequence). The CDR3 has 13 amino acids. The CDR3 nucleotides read TGTGCCACCAGCAACGACAGGGGAAACACCATATATTTT. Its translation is CATSNDRGNTIYF.

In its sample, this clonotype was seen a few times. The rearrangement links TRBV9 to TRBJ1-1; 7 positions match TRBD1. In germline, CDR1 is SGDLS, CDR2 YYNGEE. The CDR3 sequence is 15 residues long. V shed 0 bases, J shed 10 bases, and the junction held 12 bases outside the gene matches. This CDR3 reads CASSVDDHRSGGAFF. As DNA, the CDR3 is TGTGCCAGCAGCGTAGACGATCATAGATCAGGGGGAGCTTTCTTT.

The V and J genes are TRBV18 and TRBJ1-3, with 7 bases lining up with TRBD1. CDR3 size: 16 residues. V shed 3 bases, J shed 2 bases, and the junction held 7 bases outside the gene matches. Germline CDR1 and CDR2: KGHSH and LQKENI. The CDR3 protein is CASSPSLTGTGNTIYF. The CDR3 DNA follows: TGTGCCAGCTCACCCTCTTTGACAGGGACTGGAAACACCATATATTTT. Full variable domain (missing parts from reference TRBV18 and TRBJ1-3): NAGVMQNPRHLVRRRGQEARLRCSPMKGHSHVYWYRQLPEEGLKFMVYLQKENIIDESGMPKERFSAEFPKEGPSILRIQQVVRGDSAAYFCASSPSLTGTGNTIYFGEGSWLTVV.

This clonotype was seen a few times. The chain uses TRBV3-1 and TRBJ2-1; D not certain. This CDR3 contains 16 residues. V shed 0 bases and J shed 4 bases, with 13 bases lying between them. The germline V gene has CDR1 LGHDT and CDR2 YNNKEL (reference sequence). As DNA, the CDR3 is TGTGCCAGCAGCCAAGAGCGGCTAAGCCTGTACAATGAGCAGTTCTTC. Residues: CASSQERLSLYNEQFF.

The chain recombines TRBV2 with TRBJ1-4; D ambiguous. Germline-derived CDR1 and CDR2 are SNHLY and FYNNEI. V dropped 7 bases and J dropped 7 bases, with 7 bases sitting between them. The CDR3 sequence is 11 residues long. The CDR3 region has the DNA TGTGCCAGCATCCGCTCTGAAAAACTGTTTTTT. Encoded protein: CASIRSEKLFF.